These 6 T cell receptor beta chains came from one sample sequenced in a study of cytomegalovirus exposure and HLA in healthy donors. In the PCR, 60 Vbeta and 13 Jbeta primers were used. Libraries were prepared by immunoSEQ multiplex PCR; TCRdb keeps only in-frame clonotypes and omits some of them. This table holds 100,000 to 150,000 clones, about 77% found once. Sequenced input: PBMCs. Every receptor here comes from a woman aged 40-49 years in good health and CMV-seronegative.

V is TRBV4-1 and J is TRBJ1-2, with 11 bases lining up with TRBD1. Germline CDR1 is MGHRA and CDR2 is YSYEKL. CDR3 size: 15 residues. V lost 0 bases and J lost 4; bases outside the gene matches: 1. CDR3 DNA: TGCGCCAGCAGCCAAGAGGGACAGGGGGTCTATGGCTACACCTTC. It encodes CASSQEGQGVYGYTF.

This clone showed up just once. V is TRBV5-1 and J is TRBJ2-2, with a possible D match to TRBD1 (5 bases). This CDR3 has 14 residues. Germline V gene lookup returns CDR1 SGHRS and CDR2 YFSETQ. Trimming pared 1 base from V and 4 bases from J, leaving 8 bases between. The CDR3 nucleotides are TGCGCCAGCAGCTTGTCTGGGGCCACCGGGGAGCTGTTTTTT. Translation gives CASSLSGATGELFF.

This chain links TRBV5-4 with TRBJ2-5; TRBD2 aligns across 9 bases. Germline trimming cut 0 bases from V and 0 bases from J; bases unmatched to any gene: 9. In germline, CDR1 is SGHNT, CDR2 YYREEE (reference sequence). This CDR3 spans 18 amino acids. CDR3 sequence (DNA): TGTGCCAGCAGCTTGGCCGGGGCTAGCGGGGAGTACCAAGAGACCCAGTACTTC. Its protein is CASSLAGASGEYQETQYF.

This chain uses TRBV29-1 with TRBJ2-1, with 11 bases identical to TRBD1. V was clipped by 6 bases and J by 0 bases; unmatched bases: 4. Germline CDR1 and CDR2: SQVTM and ANQGSEA. The CDR3 is 15 residues long. CDR3 sequence (DNA): TGCAGCGTGAAGGGGACAGGGGGCTCCTACAATGAGCAGTTCTTC. Translating gives CSVKGTGGSYNEQFF.

The V gene is TRBV4-1, the J gene TRBJ1-1; 8 nucleotides line up with TRBD1. This CDR3 has 16 residues. With 0 bases clipped from V and 0 bases from J, the junction kept 3 bases outside the gene matches. Looked up from germline, CDR1 is MGHRA and CDR2 is YSYEKL. This CDR3 reads CASSQEDRAMNTEAFF. In DNA, the CDR3 is TGCGCCAGCAGCCAAGAGGACAGGGCCATGAACACTGAAGCTTTCTTT.

This clone has only one observation. V is TRBV19 and J is TRBJ2-5, with D possibly matching TRBD2 (5 bases). V lost 4 bases to trimming and J lost 5 bases, with 29 bases between them. The CDR3 loop spans 19 amino acids. Germline V gene sequence: CDR1 LNHDA, CDR2 SQIVND (reference sequence). The CDR3 is CASSTYYDPGRGFAETQYF. In nucleotides, the CDR3 is TGTGCCAGTAGTACCTATTACGATCCGGGGAGAGGATTCGCCGAGACCCAGTACTTC.